The following is a T cell receptor (beta chain) sequence with its context. The antigen remains unidentified. Measured with immunoSEQ multiplex PCR; TCRdb has only the in-frame clones, and not every one. Among about 8,200 clones listed, 82% were seen once. The trim removed 3 bases at V and 5 bases at J, leaving 7 bases unmatched. The CDR3 is 16 amino acids. In germline, CDR1 is LNHNV, CDR2 YYDKDF (reference sequence). This sample is part of a study of immune evolution from preneoplasia to lung adenocarcinoma. Study results and limitations: Normal lung had the highest top T cell clone frequencies.

Patient tissue came from resections in Japan or China, 2014–2017. This TCR came from a person between 65 and 79 years old with lung adenocarcinoma. The sequencing input was FFPE minimally invasive lung adenocarcinoma tissue. V usage is TRBV15 and J usage is TRBJ2-5; the match to TRBD1 covers 12 bases. The CDR3 DNA sequence: TGTGCCACCAGCAGCGTAGGGACAGGGGGCCGGGAGACCCAGTACTTC. As protein: CATSSVGTGGRETQYF.